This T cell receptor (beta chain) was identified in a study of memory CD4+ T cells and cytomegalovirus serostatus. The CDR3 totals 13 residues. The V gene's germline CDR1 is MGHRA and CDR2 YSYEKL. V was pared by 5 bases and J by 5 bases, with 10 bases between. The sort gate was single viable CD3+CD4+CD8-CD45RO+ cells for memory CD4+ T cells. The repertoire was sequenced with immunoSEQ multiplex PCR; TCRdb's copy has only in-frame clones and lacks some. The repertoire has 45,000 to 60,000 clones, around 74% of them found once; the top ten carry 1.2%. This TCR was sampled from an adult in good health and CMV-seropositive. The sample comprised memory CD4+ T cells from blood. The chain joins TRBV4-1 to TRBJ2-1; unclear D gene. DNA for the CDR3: TGCGCCAGCAGCTCCACCTTGGACAATGAGCAGTTCTTC. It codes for CASSSTLDNEQFF.